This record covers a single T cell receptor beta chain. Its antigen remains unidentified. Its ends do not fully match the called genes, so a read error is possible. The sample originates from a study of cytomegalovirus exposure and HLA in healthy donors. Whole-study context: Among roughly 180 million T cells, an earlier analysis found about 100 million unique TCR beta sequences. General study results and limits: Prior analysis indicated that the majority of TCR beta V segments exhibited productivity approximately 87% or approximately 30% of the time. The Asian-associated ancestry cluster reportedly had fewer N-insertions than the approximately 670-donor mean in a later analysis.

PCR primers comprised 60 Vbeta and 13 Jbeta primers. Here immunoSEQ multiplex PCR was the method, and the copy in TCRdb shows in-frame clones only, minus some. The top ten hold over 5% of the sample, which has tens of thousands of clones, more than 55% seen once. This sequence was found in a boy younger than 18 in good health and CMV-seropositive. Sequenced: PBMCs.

The CDR3 protein is CASSYSGTVIYGYTF. CDR3 nucleotides: TGTGCTAGCAGTTATTCCGGGACAGTCATCTATGGCTACACCTTC. This chain joins TRBV6-5 and TRBJ1-2, with 7 nucleotides matching TRBD1. The CDR3 consists of 15 residues. Looked up from germline, CDR1 is MNHEY and CDR2 is SVGAGI.